This TCR beta chain originates from a study of T-cell reconstitution after alpha-beta-depleted transplantation in children. The CDR3 runs to 15 residues. The germline CDR1 and CDR2 sequences are SGHTA and FQGNSA. The junction had 3 bases not matched to a gene; V was cut back by 3 bases and J by 0 bases. This clonotype was counted many times. Unique molecular identifiers featured in how the TCRbeta library was prepared. A single record per CDR3 protein comes from TCRdb applying MiXCR to the PCR reads. The table has about 110,000 distinct CDR3 sequences, over 9% seen once; the top ten hold approximately 7.9%.

Here the sequenced sample was PBMCs from the stem cell graft donor, taken from the stem cell graft. The rearrangement links TRBV7-2 to TRBJ1-1; 8 bases align to TRBD1. This TCR was recovered from a human donor who donated a stem cell graft to a child with acute lymphoblastic leukemia. The CDR3 coding sequence is TGTGCCAGCAGCTTGCTGGGACAGGTGAACACTGAAGCTTTCTTT. Protein: CASSLLGQVNTEAFF.